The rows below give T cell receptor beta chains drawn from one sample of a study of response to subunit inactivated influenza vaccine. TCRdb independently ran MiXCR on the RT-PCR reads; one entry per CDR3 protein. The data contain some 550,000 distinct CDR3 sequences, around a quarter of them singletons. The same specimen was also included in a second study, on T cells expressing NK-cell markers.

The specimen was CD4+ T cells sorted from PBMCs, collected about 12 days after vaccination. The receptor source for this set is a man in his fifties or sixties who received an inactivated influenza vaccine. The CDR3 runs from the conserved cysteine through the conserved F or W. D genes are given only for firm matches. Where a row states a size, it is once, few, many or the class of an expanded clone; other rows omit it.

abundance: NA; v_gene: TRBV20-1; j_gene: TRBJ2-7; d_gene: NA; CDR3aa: CSASQGSGEQYF; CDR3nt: TGCAGTGCTTCCCAGGGGAGTGGGGAGCAGTACTTC
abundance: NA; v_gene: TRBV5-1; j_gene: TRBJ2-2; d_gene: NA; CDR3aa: CASSKRTVTGELFF; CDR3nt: TGCGCCAGCAGTAAGAGGACGGTCACCGGGGAGCTGTTTTTT
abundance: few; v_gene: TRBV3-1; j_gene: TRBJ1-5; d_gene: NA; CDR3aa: CASSQRGSLQPQHF; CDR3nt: TGTGCCAGCAGCCAAAGGGGAAGCTTGCAGCCCCAGCATTTT
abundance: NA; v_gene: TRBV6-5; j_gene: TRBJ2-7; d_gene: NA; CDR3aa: CASSYGGANYYEQYF; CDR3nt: TGTGCCAGCAGTTACGGGGGAGCCAACTACTACGAGCAGTACTTC
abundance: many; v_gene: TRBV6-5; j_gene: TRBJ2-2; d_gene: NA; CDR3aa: CASSYGDSWSGELFF; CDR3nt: TGTGCCAGCAGTTACGGGGACTCGTGGTCCGGGGAGCTGTTTTTT
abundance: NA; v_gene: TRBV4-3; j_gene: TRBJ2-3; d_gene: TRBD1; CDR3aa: CASSQDLIDRGIADTQYF; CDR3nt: TGCGCCAGCAGCCAAGATCTTATAGACAGGGGAATCGCAGATACGCAGTATTTT
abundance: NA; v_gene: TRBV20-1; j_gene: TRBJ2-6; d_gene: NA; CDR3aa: CSAQSPGANVLTF; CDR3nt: TGCAGTGCGCAATCCCCCGGGGCCAACGTCCTGACTTTC
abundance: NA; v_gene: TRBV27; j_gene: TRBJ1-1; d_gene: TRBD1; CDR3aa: CASCPGTGGACTEAFF; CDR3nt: TGTGCCAGCTGCCCGGGGACAGGGGGCGCCTGCACTGAAGCTTTCTTT
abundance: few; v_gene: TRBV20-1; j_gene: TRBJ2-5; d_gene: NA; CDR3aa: CSARRSGGLLQETQYF; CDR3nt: TGCAGTGCTAGAAGGTCGGGGGGCCTCCTTCAAGAGACCCAGTACTTC
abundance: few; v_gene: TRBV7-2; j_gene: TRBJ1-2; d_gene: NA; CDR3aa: CASSLAEGNYGYTF; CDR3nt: TGTGCCAGCAGCTTAGCGGAGGGGAACTATGGCTACACCTTC
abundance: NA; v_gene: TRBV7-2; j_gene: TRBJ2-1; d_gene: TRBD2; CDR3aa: CASSISGTRWGEQFF; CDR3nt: TGTGCCAGCAGCATATCCGGGACTAGGTGGGGTGAGCAGTTCTTC
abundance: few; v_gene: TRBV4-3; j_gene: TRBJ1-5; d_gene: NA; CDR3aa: CASSQVYATDQPQHF; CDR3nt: TGCGCCAGCAGCCAAGTCTACGCCACGGATCAGCCCCAGCATTTT
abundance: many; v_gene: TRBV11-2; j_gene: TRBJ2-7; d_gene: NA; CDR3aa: CASSKQGNYEQYF; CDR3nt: TGTGCCAGCAGCAAACAGGGAAACTACGAGCAGTACTTC
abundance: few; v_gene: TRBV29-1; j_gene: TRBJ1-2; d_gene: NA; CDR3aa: CSVRSKHGYTF; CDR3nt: TGCAGCGTGAGGAGTAAACATGGCTACACCTTC
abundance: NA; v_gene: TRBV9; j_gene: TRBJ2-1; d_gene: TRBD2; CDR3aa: CASSVSLSSGGGYNEQFF; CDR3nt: TGTGCCAGCAGCGTATCCCTAAGTAGCGGGGGCGGGTACAATGAGCAGTTCTTC
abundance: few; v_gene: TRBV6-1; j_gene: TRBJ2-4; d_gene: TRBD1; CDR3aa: CASSQQGVRAIQYF; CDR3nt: TGTGCCAGCAGTCAACAGGGGGTCCGTGCCATTCAGTACTTC
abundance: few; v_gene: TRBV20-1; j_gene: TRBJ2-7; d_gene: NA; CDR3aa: CSALGQNEQYF; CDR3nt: TGCAGTGCACTCGGACAGAACGAGCAGTACTTC
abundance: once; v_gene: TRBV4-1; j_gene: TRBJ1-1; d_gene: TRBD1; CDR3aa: CASSRGTGTMNTEAFF; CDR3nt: TGCGCCAGCAGCCGGGGGACAGGGACCATGAACACTGAAGCTTTCTTT
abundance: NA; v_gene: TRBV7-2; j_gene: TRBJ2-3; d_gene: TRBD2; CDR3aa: CASGILAGGADTQYF; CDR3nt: TGTGCCAGCGGCATACTAGCCGGGGGGGCAGATACGCAGTATTTT
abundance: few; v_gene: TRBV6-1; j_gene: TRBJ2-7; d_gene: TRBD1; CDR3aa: CASRKNRGPTYEQYF; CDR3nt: TGTGCCAGCAGGAAAAACAGGGGGCCAACCTACGAGCAGTACTTC
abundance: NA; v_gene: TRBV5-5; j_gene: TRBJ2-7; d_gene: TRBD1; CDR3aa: CASSRGQGIYEQYF; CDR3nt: TGTGCCAGCAGCAGGGGACAGGGAATTTACGAGCAGTACTTC
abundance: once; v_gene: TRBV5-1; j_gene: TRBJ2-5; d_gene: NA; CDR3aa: CASSGTGEGAETQYF; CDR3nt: TGCGCCAGCAGCGGAACAGGGGAGGGTGCGGAGACCCAGTACTTC
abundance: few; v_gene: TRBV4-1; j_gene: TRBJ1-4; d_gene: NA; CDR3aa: CASSHIPTNEKLFF; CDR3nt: TGCGCCAGCAGCCACATTCCAACTAATGAAAAACTGTTTTTT
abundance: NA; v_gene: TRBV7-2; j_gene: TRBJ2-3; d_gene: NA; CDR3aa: CASSLARDTQYF; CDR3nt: TGTGCCAGCAGCTTAGCGAGGGATACGCAGTATTTT
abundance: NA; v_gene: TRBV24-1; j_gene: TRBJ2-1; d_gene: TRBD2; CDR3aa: CATSDGREGLYNEQFF; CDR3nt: TGTGCCACCAGTGACGGACGGGAGGGCCTTTACAATGAGCAGTTCTTC
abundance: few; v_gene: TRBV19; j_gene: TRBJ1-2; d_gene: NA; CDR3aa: CASSIAQVDYGYTF; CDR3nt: TGTGCCAGTAGTATAGCACAGGTTGACTATGGCTACACCTTC
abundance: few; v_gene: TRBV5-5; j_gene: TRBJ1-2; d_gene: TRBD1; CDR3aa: CASSPTGDGYTF; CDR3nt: TGTGCCAGCAGCCCGACAGGGGATGGCTACACCTTC
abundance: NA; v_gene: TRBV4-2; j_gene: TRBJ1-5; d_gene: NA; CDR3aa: CASSQEARGPNQPQHF; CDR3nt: TGTGCCAGCAGCCAAGAGGCTCGGGGGCCCAATCAGCCCCAGCATTTT
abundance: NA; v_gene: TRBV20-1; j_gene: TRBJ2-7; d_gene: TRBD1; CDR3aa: CSARKQGASYEQYF; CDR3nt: TGCAGTGCTAGAAAACAGGGGGCCTCCTACGAGCAGTACTTC
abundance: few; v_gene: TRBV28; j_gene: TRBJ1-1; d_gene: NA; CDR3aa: CALFRNTEAFF; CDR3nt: TGTGCGCTTTTCCGGAACACTGAAGCTTTCTTT
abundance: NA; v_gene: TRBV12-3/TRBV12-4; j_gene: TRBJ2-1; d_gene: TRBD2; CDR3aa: CASSTRDYLKGEQFF; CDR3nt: TGTGCCAGCAGTACCCGGGACTACCTTAAGGGTGAGCAGTTCTTC
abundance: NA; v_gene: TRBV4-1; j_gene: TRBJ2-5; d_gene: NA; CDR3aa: CASSQDRRGQETQYF; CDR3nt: TGCGCCAGCAGCCAAGATAGGAGGGGGCAAGAGACCCAGTACTTC
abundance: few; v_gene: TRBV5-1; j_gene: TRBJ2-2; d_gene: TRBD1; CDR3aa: CASSRTGTGTTGELFF; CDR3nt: TGCGCCAGCAGCAGAACCGGGACAGGGACCACCGGGGAGCTGTTTTTT
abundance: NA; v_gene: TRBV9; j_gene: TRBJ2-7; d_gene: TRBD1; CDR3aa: CASSVAPPDRGSYEQYF; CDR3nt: TGTGCCAGCAGCGTAGCTCCCCCGGACAGGGGCTCCTACGAGCAGTACTTC
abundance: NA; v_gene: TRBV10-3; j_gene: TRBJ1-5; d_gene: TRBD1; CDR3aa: CAISESTGQSQPQHF; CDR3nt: TGTGCCATCAGTGAGTCGACAGGGCAGAGTCAGCCCCAGCATTTT
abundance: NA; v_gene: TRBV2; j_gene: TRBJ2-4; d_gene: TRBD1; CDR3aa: CASRRDRNIQYF; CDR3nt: TGTGCCAGCAGAAGGGACAGAAACATTCAGTACTTC